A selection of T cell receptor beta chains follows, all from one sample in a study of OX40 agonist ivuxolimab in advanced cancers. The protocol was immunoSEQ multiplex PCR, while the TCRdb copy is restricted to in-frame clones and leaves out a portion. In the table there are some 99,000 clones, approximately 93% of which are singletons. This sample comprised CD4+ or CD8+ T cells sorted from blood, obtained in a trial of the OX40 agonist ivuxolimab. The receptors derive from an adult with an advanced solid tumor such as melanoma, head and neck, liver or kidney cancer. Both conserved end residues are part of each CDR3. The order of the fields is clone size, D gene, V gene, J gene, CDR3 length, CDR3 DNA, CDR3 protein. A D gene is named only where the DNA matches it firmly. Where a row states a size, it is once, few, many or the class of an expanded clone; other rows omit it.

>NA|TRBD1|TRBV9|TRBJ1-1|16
TGTGCCAGCAGCGTAGCGGGTGGACAGGGTCCCCCTGAAGCTTTCTTT
CASSVAGGQGPPEAFF
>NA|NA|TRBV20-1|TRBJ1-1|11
TGCAGTGCTCCCAACTACCTCGGAGCTTTCTTT
CSAPNYLGAFF
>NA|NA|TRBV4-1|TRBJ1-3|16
TGCGCCAGCAGCCAAGAGGGCTGGGGCCTACGGGCCACCATATATTTT
CASSQEGWGLRATIYF
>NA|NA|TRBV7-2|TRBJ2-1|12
TGTGCCAGCAGCCTACCTCCAATGAGGCAGTTCTTC
CASSLPPMRQFF
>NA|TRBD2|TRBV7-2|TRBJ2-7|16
TGTGCCAGCAGCTTAGGAGGGACTAGCGGAGGTTACGAGCAGTACTTC
CASSLGGTSGGYEQYF
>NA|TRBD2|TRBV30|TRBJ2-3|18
TGTGCCTGGAGTGTACCCCCAGGTCTAGCGGACGCCTCAGATACGCAGTATTTT
CAWSVPPGLADASDTQYF
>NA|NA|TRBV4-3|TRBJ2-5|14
TGCGCCAGCAGCCAATCGTACAGGTGGGAGACCCAGTACTTC
CASSQSYRWETQYF
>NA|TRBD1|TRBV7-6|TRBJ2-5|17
TGTGCCAGCAGCCGGCGGCCCGACAGGGCAAATCAAGAGACCCAGTACTTC
CASSRRPDRANQETQYF
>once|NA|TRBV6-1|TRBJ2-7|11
TGTGCCAGCAGTGAAGGTATTAGGACTGGCTTC
CASSEGIRTGF
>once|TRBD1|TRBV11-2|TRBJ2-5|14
TGTGCCAGCAGCTTGGCAGGGGGTAGAGAGACCCAGTACTTC
CASSLAGGRETQYF
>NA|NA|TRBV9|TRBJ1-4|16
TGTGCCAGCAGCGCCGGCAGTGGCTCAACTAATGAAAAACTGTTTTTT
CASSAGSGSTNEKLFF
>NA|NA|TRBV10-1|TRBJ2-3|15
TGCGCCAGCAGTGAGGGTGACCGGTTCACAGATACGCAGTATTTT
CASSEGDRFTDTQYF
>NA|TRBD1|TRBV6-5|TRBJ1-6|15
TGTGCCAGCAGTTACGGACAGGGGAGGGTTTCACCCCTCCACTTT
CASSYGQGRVSPLHF
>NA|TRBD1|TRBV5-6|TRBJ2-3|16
TGTGCCAGCAGCTTGAAGAGGACAGGGGGCGCAGATACGCAGTATTTT
CASSLKRTGGADTQYF
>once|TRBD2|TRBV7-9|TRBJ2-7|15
TGTGCCAGCAGCCCCGGGATAGCGGGAGCGGGCGAGCAGTACTTC
CASSPGIAGAGEQYF
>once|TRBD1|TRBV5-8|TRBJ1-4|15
TGTGCCAGCAGCCCTGGGACAGGGGAGGATGAAAAACTGTTTTTT
CASSPGTGEDEKLFF
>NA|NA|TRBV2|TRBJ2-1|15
TGTGCCAGCAGTGAACGGACCCATTCCTACAATGAGCAGTTCTTC
CASSERTHSYNEQFF
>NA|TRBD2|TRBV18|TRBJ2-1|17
TGTGCCAGCTCACCAAGACTACGGAGCGGGGGTGCCAATGAGCAGTTCTTC
CASSPRLRSGGANEQFF
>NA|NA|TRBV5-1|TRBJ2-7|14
TGCGCCAGCAGCTTGGCCAGCGGATTGGACGAGCAGTACTTC
CASSLASGLDEQYF
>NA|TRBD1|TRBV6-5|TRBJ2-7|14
TGTGCCAGCAAAATACAGGGACAGTCCTACGAGCAGTACTTC
CASKIQGQSYEQYF
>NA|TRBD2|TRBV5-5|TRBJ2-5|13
TGTGCCAGCAGCTTCGGCGGGGGAGAGACCCAGTACTTC
CASSFGGGETQYF
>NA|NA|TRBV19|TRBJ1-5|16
TGTGCCAGTAGTATCCGGCCGCGTTCCGGCAATCAGCCCCAGCATTTT
CASSIRPRSGNQPQHF
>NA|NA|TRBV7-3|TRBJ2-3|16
TGTGCCAGCAGCTTGGGGAGGAAGGGGACGGGAGATACGCAGTATTTT
CASSLGRKGTGDTQYF
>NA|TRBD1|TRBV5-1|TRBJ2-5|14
TGCGCCAGCAGCGCGACAGGGTACCAAGAGACCCAGTACTTC
CASSATGYQETQYF
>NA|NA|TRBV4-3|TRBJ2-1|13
TGCGCCAGCAGCCAATCAGGCTACAATGAGCAGTTCTTC
CASSQSGYNEQFF
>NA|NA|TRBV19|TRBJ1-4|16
TGTGCCAGTAGTATAGGCCGGACTACCTCGGGAGGAAAACTGTTTTTT
CASSIGRTTSGGKLFF
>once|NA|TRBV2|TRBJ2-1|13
TGTGCCAGCAATAAGGAGAGGGATGGTGAGCAGTTCTTC
CASNKERDGEQFF
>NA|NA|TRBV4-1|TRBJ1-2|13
TGCGCCAGCAGCCAAGACGGGAACTATGGCTACACCTTC
CASSQDGNYGYTF
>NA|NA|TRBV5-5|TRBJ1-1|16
TGTGCCAGCAGCTTAAGGAATCGGCAGGGGAGAACTGAAGCTTTCTTT
CASSLRNRQGRTEAFF
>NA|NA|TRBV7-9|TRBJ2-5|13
TGTGCCATCGTGACGGGACACCAAGAGACCCAGTACTTC
CAIVTGHQETQYF
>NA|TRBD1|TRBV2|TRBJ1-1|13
TGTGCCAGCAGAACAGGGGTCAACACTGAAGCTTTCTTT
CASRTGVNTEAFF
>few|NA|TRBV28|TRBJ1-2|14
TGTGCCAGCAGCCCGGGGGGCCGGCGCCTGGGCTACACCTTC
CASSPGGRRLGYTF
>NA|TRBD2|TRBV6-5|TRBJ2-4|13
TGTGCCAGCATCCAGCGGGGCCAAAACATTCAGTACTTC
CASIQRGQNIQYF
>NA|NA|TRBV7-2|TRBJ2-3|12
TGTGCCAGCAGCTTATTCACAGATACGCAGTATTTT
CASSLFTDTQYF
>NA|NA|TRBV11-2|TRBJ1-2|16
TGTGCCAGCAGCTTAAGTCTCCAACAGGGAGAGTATGGCTACACCTTC
CASSLSLQQGEYGYTF